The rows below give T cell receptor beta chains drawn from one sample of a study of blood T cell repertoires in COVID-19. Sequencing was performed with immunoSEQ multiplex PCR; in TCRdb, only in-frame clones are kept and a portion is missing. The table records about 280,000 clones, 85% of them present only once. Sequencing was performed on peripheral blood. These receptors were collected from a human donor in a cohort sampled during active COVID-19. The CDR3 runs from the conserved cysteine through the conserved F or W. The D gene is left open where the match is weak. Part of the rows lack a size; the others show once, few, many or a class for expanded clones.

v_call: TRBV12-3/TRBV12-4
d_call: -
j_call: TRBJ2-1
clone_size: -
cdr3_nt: TGTGCCAGCAGTTCCCGGGGGAACAATGAGCAGTTCTTC
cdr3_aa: CASSSRGNNEQFF

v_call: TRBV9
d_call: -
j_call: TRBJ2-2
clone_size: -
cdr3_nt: TGTGCCAGCACCCTCGGCGGCAGCACCGGGGAGCTGTTTTTT
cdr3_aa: CASTLGGSTGELFF

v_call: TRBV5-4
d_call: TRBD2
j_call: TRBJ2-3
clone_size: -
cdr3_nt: TGTGCCAGCAGGGAGACTAGCGGGAGCACAGATACGCAGTATTTT
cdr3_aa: CASRETSGSTDTQYF

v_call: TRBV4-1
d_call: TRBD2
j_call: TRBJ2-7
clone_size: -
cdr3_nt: TGCGCCAGCAGCCAAGTCGCCGGGGCTAGCGGGACCATATACGAGCAGTACTTC
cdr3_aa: CASSQVAGASGTIYEQYF

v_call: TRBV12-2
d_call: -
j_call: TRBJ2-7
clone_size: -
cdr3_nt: TGTGCAAGTCGCGCCGACAGGGGTGAGGAGCAGTACTTC
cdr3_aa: CASRADRGEEQYF

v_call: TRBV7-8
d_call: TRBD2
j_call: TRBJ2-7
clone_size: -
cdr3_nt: TGTGCCAGCAGCTTAACTAGCGGGAGTCAAGTTTCCTACGAGCAGTACTTC
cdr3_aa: CASSLTSGSQVSYEQYF

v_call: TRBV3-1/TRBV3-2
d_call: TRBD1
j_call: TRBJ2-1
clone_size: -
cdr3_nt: TGTGCCAGCGGACAGGGGCCCTCCTACAATGAGCAGTTCTTC
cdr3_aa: CASGQGPSYNEQFF

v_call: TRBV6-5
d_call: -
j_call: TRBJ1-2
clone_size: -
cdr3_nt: TGTGCCAGCAGTTCCATCGGGATTTATGGCTACACCTTC
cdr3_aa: CASSSIGIYGYTF

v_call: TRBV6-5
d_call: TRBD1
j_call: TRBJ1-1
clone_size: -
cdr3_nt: TGTGCCAGCATTCAGGGGGCCGAGGGCACTGAAGCTTTCTTT
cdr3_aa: CASIQGAEGTEAFF

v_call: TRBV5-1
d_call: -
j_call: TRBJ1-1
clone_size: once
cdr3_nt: TGCGCCAGCACCCCTGGCGGGGGCGTGAACACTGAAGCTTTCTTT
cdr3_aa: CASTPGGGVNTEAFF

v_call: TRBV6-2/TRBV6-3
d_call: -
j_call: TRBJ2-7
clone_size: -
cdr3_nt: TGTGCCAGCAGTTACGGGCTAGCGTCCCAGAGGTTGTACGAGCAGTACTTC
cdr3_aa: CASSYGLASQRLYEQYF

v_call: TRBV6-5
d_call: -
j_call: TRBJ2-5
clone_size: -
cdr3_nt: TGTGCCAGCAGTTCCTATAAACAGGGGAGGGAGACCCAGTACTTC
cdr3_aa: CASSSYKQGRETQYF

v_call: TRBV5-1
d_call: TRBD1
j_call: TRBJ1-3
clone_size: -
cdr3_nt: TGCGCCAGCCGATCTGGACAGGGCTCTGGAAACACCATATATTTT
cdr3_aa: CASRSGQGSGNTIYF

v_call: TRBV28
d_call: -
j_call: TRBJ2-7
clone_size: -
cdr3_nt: TGTGCCAGCAGTCGCGGGACAGTACGGTACGAGCAGTACTTC
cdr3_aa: CASSRGTVRYEQYF

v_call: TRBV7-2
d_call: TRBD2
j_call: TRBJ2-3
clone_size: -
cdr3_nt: TGTGCCAGCAGCCTTATGGGACTCGGGGGGACAGATACGCAGTATTTT
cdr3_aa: CASSLMGLGGTDTQYF

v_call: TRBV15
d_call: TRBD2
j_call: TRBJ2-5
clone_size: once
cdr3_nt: TGTGCCACCAGCAGGAGACTAGCGGGAGTGCAGACCCAGTACTTC
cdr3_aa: CATSRRLAGVQTQYF

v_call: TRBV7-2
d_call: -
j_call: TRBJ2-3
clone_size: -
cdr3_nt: TGTGCCAGCAGACGAGACAGGTCCAGGGCAGATACGCAGTATTTT
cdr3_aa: CASRRDRSRADTQYF

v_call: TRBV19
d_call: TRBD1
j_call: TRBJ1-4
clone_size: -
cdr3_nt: TGTGCCAGTAGTACCCGACAGGGTGGTTTCGAAAAACTGTTTTTT
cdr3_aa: CASSTRQGGFEKLFF

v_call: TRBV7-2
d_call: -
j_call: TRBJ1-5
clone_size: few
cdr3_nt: TGTGCCAGCAGCCTTGGACAGTTAAATCAGCCCCAGCATTTT
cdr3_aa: CASSLGQLNQPQHF

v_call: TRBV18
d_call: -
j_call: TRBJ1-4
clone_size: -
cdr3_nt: TGTGCCAGCTCACCGACCTTAGGCCCCACAGGATATGAAAAACTGTTTTTT
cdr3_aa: CASSPTLGPTGYEKLFF

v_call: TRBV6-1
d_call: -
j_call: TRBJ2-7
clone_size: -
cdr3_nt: TGTGCCAGCAGTGAAGCCCAGGGGCGACGGGAGCAGTACTTC
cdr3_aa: CASSEAQGRREQYF

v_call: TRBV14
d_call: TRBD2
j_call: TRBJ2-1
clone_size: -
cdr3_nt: TGTGCCAGCAGCCAATGGGTCGGGGGGAGCGACTCCTACAATGAGCAGTTCTTC
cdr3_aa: CASSQWVGGSDSYNEQFF

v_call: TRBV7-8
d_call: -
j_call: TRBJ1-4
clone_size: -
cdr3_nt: TGTGCCAGCAGCTTAAAGAGATTTAATGAAAAACTGTTTTTT
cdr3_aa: CASSLKRFNEKLFF

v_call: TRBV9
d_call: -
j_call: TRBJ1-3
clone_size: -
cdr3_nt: TGTGCCAGCAGCAATTCAGGAAACACCATATATTTT
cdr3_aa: CASSNSGNTIYF

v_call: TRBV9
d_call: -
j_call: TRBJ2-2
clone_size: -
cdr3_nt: TGTGCCAGCAGCGTAGTAGGGGAGGCCGGGGAGCTGTTTTTT
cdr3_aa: CASSVVGEAGELFF

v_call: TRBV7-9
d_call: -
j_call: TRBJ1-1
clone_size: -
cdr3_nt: TGTGCCAGCAGCTTAGCTAGGGAGTTCAGGGGCGCTGAAGCTTTCTTT
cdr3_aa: CASSLAREFRGAEAFF

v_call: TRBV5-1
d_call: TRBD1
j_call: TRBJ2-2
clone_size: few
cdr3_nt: TGCGCCAGCAGCACGGGACAGCGAAACACCGGGGAGCTGTTTTTT
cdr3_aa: CASSTGQRNTGELFF

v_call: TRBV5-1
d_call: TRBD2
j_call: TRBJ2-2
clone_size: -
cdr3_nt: TGCGCCAGCAGCTTTACTAGCGGGAGCCCAACCGGGGAGCTGTTTTTT
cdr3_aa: CASSFTSGSPTGELFF

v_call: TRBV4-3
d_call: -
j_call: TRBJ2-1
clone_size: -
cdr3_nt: TGCGCCAGCAGCCCCGGGGTAGCGGTCTACAATGAGCAGTTCTTC
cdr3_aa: CASSPGVAVYNEQFF

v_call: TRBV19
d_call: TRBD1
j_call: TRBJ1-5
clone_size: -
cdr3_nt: TGTGCCAGTAGTATATCGACAGGGTGGTCCACCGGGCCCCAGCATTTT
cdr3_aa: CASSISTGWSTGPQHF

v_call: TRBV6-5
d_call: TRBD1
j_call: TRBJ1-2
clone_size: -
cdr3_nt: TGTGCCAGCAGTCGGACAGGCACCTATGGCTACACCTTC
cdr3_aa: CASSRTGTYGYTF

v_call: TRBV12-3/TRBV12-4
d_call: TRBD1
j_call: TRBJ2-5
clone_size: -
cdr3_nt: TGTGCCAGCAGTCCCGGGACAGAAGAGACCCAGTACTTC
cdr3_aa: CASSPGTEETQYF

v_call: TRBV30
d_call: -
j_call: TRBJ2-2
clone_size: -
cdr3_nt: TGTGCCTGTATGCGGCGGGCGAACACCGGGGAGCTGTTTTTT
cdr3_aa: CACMRRANTGELFF

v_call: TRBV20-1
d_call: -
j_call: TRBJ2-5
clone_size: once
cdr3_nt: TGCAGTGCTAGTGGACTATTGTGGGAGACCCAGTACTTC
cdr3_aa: CSASGLLWETQYF

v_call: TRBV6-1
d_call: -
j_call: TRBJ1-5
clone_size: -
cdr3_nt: TGTGCCAGCAGTGAAGGTCGGGTGTCCCAGCATTTT
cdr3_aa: CASSEGRVSQHF

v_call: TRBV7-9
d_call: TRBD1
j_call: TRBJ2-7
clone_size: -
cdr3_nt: TGTGCCAGCAGCCCCTGGACAGGACCCTACGAGCAGTACTTC
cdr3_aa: CASSPWTGPYEQYF

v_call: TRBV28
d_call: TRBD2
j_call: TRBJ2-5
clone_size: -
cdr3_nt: TGTGCCAGCAGTCCCCGTAGCGGGAGTGGAGAGACCCAGTACTTC
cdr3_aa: CASSPRSGSGETQYF